This TCR beta chain appears in the sequencing data of a study of beta chain features in type 1 diabetes. Study details: Similarity in age, gender and cell yields was seen between patients and healthy donors.

Study results and limitations: Shortening of TCRB CDR3s, moderate but significant, appeared in all four CD4+ subsets of Type 1 diabetes patients. PCR, the amplification step, might favor shorter templates, equally in patients and controls.

Points on this clone: Its antigen is undetermined.

Investigators reverse transcribed all isolated RNA, so they sequenced expressed TCRB transcripts. Produced via immunoSEQ multiplex PCR; TCRdb's table is partial and in-frame only. Here the sample spans 200,000 to 300,000 clones, about a fifth being singletons. Source material: naive CD4+ T cells from blood. This TCR derives from a woman in her thirties or forties with type 1 diabetes.

The CDR3 nucleotides read TGTGCCATCAGCCCGGCCCCGGGAACGTCCTACGAGCAGTACTTC. Its protein is CAISPAPGTSYEQYF. J is TRBJ2-7 and V is TRBV10-3, with D possibly being TRBD2 (5 bases). This CDR3 is 15 amino acids long. The V gene lost 6 bases and the J gene lost 1 base, with 16 bases spanning the gap. Germline CDR1 reads ENHRY; CDR2 reads SYGVKD.